This TCR beta chain is from a study of blood T cell repertoires in COVID-19. Study summary: The study drew acute and convalescent COVID-19 samples from the United States, Italy and Spain. In each case, the material was cDNA or gDNA derived from T cells, B-cell-depleted T cells, or PBMCs.

Germline V gives CDR1 SGHRS, CDR2 YFSETQ. This CDR3 has 15 residues. V was clipped by 2 bases and J by 5 bases, with 16 bases between them. As handled by the study authors: Reference gene primer amplification gave estimated nucleated cell counts. Here immunoSEQ multiplex PCR was the method, and the copy in TCRdb shows in-frame clones only, minus some. The V and J calls and the clone size are those of that table, but D and trimming were determined from the DNA. The profile shows 70,000 to 85,000 clones, around 80% of them singletons. Sequencing was done on a sample of peripheral blood. The chain combines TRBV5-1 with TRBJ2-5; unclear D gene. The sequence was collected from a man aged 80 or over with active or convalescent COVID-19. The CDR3 sequence: CASSFFFYESETQYF. CDR3 coding DNA: TGCGCCAGCAGCTTCTTTTTCTACGAGAGTGAGACCCAGTACTTC.